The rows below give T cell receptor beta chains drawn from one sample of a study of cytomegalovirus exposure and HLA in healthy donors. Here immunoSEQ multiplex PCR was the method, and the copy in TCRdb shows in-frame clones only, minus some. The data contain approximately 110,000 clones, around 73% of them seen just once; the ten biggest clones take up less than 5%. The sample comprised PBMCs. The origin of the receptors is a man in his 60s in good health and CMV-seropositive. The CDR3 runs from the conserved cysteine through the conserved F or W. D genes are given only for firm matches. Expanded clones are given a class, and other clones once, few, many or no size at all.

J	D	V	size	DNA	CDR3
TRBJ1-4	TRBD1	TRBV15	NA	TGTGCCACCAGCCAGGGTCACCAGGGGGCAAGTAATGAAAAACTGTTTTTT	CATSQGHQGASNEKLFF
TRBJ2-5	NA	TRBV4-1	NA	TGCGCCAGCAGCCAAACGGGTTCACAAGAGACCCAGTACTTC	CASSQTGSQETQYF
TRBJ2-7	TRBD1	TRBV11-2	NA	TGTGCCAGCAGCTTATATCAGGGGGAAACCTACGAGCAGTACTTC	CASSLYQGETYEQYF
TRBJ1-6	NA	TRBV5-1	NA	TGCGCCAGCAGCTTGAACAGCCTCTCCTATAATTCACCCCTCCACTTT	CASSLNSLSYNSPLHF
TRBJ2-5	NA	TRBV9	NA	TGTGCCAGCGGGGCGATCGGGGAGACCCAGTACTTC	CASGAIGETQYF
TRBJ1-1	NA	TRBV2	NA	TGTGCCAGAGGGGTTACGAACACTGAAGCTTTCTTT	CARGVTNTEAFF
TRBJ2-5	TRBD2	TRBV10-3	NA	TGTGCCATCCGGGACCCTAGCGGGGGCTTCCAAGAGACCCAGTACTTC	CAIRDPSGGFQETQYF
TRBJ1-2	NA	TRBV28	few	TGTGCCAGCTCTTCGGGGGGATATGGCTACACCTTC	CASSSGGYGYTF
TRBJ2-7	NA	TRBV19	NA	TGTGCCAGCAAACAGGGATCGTCCTACGAGCAGTACTTC	CASKQGSSYEQYF
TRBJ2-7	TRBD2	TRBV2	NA	TGTGCCAGCAGTGGGGGACTAGAAGAGAGTCGCAAGTACTTC	CASSGGLEESRKYF
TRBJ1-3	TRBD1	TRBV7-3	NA	TGTGCCAGCAGCTCCGGGACAGGGAACTCTGGAAACACCATATATTTT	CASSSGTGNSGNTIYF
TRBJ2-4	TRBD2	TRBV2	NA	TGTGCCAGCAGTGATGCGGGGGGGGGCAAAAACATTCAGTACTTC	CASSDAGGGKNIQYF
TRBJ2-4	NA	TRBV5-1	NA	TGCGCCAGCAGCTTGGCCTGGGGCCGGTTAGCCAAAAACATTCAGTACTTC	CASSLAWGRLAKNIQYF
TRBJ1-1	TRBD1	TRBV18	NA	TGTGCCAGCTCCGCTAATTCCGCCGGGACAGGGGGCGAAGCTTTCTTT	CASSANSAGTGGEAFF
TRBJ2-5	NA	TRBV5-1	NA	TGCGCCAGCAGCTTGGAACTTCTTGAGACCCAGTACTTC	CASSLELLETQYF
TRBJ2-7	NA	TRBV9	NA	TGTGCCAGCACTACAGTAGGGGGGGGTACCTACGAGCAGTACTTC	CASTTVGGGTYEQYF
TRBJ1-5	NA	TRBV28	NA	TGTGCCAGCAGTACATGGGCCTCCAATCAGCCCCAGCATTTT	CASSTWASNQPQHF
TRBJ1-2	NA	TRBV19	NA	TGTGCCAGTAGTATGGGCAGGAGGGATGGCTACACCTTC	CASSMGRRDGYTF
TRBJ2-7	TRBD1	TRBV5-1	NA	TGCGCCAGCAGCTGGTCCCTCGGACAGGGGGCGTACGAGCAGTACTTC	CASSWSLGQGAYEQYF
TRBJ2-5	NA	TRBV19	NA	TGTGCCAGTAGTATAGCCGGAACTAGCCAAGAGACCCAGTACTTC	CASSIAGTSQETQYF
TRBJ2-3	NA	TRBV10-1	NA	TGCGCCAGCATGAAGGGGCTCACGCAGTATTTT	CASMKGLTQYF
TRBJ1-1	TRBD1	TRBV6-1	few	TGTGCCATATTCCGGACAGGGCGAGGGACTGAAGCTTTCTTT	CAIFRTGRGTEAFF
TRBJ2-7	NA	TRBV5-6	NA	TGTGCCAGCAGCTTGGTTCGCTACGAGCAGTACTTC	CASSLVRYEQYF
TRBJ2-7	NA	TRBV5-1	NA	TGCGCCAGCAGAATTCACAGTGCTATCTACGAGCAGTACTTC	CASRIHSAIYEQYF
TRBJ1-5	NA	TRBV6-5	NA	TGTGCCAGCCCGGGGCCCCAGCATTTT	CASPGPQHF
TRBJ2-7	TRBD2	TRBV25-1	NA	TGTGCCAGCTCACCTAGAGTTATGCTAGCGGGGAACGAGCAGTACTTC	CASSPRVMLAGNEQYF
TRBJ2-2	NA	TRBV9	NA	TGTGCCAGCAGCGTGGGAGTAACGAACACCGGGGAGCTGTTTTTT	CASSVGVTNTGELFF
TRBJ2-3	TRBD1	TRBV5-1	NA	TGCGCCAGCAGCTCCCGGGACAGCCTCACAGATACGCAGTATTTT	CASSSRDSLTDTQYF
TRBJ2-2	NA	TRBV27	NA	TGTGCCAGCAGTTTCCGTACCGGGGAGCTGTTTTTT	CASSFRTGELFF
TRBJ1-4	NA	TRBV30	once	TGTGCCTGGGGGCCGGGGGTAAATGGAAAACTGTTTTTT	CAWGPGVNGKLFF
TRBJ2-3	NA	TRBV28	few	TGTGCCAGCAGTTTACCGACAGAGGACAGAGATACGCAGTATTTT	CASSLPTEDRDTQYF
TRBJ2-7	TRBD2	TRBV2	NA	TGTGCCAGCAGGGTTCGAGGGGCGGGAGGGGACGAGCAGTACTTC	CASRVRGAGGDEQYF
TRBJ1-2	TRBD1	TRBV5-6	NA	TGTGCCAGCAGCGGATGGGACAGGGGAAACCCTAACTATGGCTACACCTTC	CASSGWDRGNPNYGYTF
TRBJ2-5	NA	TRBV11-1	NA	TGTGCCAGCAGCCCTAACCAAGAGACCCAGTACTTC	CASSPNQETQYF
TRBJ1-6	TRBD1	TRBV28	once	TGTGCCAGCAGCACCTTAGACAGGGGGCTCTCACCCCTCCACTTT	CASSTLDRGLSPLHF
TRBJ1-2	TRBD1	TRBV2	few	TGTGCCAGCAGTGAAAGGGGACAGGGAGGGGGCTACACCTTC	CASSERGQGGGYTF
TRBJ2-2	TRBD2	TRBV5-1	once	TGCGCCAGCAGCCAGCGGACTAGCGGGGTTCTCGGGGAGCTGTTTTTT	CASSQRTSGVLGELFF